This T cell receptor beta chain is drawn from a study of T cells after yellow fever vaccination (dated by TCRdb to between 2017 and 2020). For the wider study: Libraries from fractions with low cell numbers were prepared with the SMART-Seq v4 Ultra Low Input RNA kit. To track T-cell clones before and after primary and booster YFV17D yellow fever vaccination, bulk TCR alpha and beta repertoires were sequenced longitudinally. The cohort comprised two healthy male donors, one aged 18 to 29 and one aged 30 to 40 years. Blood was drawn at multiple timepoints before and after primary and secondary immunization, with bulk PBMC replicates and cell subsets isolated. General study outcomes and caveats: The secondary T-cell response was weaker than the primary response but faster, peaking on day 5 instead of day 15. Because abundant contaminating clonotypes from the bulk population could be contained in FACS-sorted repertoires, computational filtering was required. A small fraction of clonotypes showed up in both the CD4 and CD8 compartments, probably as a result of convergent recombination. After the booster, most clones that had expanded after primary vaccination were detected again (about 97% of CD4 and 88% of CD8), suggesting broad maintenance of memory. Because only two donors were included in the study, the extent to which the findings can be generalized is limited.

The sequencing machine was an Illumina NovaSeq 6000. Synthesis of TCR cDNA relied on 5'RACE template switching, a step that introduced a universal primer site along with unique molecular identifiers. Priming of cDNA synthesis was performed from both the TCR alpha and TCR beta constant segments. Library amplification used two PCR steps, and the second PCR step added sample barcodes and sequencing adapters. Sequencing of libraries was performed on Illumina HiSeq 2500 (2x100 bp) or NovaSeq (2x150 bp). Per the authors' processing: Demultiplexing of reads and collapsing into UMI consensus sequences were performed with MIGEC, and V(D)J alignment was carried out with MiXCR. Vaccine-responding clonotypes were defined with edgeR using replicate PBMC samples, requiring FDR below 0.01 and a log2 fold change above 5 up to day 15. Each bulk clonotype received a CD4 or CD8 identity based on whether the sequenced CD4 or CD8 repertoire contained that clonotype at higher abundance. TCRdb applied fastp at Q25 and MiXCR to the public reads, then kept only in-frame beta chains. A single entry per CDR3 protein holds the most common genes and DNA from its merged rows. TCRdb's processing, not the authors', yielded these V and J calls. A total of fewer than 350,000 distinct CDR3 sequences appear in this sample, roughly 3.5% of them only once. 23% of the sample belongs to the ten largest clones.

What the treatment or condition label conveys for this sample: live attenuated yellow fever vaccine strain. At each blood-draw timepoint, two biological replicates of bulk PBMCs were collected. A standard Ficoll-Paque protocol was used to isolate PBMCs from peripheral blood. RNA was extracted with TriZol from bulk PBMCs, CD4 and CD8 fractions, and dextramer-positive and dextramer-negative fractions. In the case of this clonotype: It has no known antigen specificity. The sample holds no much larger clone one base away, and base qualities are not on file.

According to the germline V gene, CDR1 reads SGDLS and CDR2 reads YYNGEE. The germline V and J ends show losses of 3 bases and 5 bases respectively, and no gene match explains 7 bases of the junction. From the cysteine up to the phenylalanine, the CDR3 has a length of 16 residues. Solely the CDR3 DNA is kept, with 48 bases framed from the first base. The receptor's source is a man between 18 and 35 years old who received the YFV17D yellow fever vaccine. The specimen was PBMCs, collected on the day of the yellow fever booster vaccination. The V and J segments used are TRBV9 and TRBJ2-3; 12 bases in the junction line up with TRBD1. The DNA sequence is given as TGTGCCAGCAGCGCCCGGGACAGGGGGCTTATAGATACGCAGTATTTT. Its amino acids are CASSARDRGLIDTQYF.